One and the same sample provided the 16 T cell receptor beta chains below, sequenced in a study of blood T cell repertoires in COVID-19. Only in-frame clones appear in the TCRdb table, and some are missing; sequencing was by immunoSEQ multiplex PCR. The profile shows 150,000 to 200,000 clones, around four fifths of them singletons. Specimen: peripheral blood. Receptors were obtained from a woman aged 80 or older with acute or convalescent COVID-19.

This clone has just one count. The genes are TRBV3-1 (or the pseudogene TRBV3-2) and TRBJ1-4, with D unresolved. V was pared by 0 bases and J by 7 bases, with 9 bases between. Germline CDR1 reads LGHDT; CDR2 reads YNNKEL (reference sequence). This CDR3 comprises 14 residues. CDR3 in DNA: TGTGCCAGCAGCCAAGATAAGTGGAGTGAAAAACTGTTTTTT. It is translated as CASSQDKWSEKLFF.

The chain joins TRBV4-1 to TRBJ2-5, with a weak D call TRBD1 (7 bases). CDR1 and CDR2 (germline): MGHRA, YSYEKL. V shed 4 bases and J shed 7 bases, with 16 bases lying between them. This CDR3 comprises 14 residues. CDR3 residues: CASSPTGAGGTQYF. CDR3 nucleotide sequence: TGCGCCAGCAGCCCCACAGGGGCCGGGGGGACCCAGTACTTC.

The V gene is TRBV18, the J gene TRBJ2-7; D may be TRBD1 (5 bases). With 0 bases removed from V and 3 bases from J, the gap between germline ends came to 9 bases. In germline, CDR1 is KGHSH, CDR2 LQKENI. The CDR3 loop spans 14 amino acids. The CDR3 reads CASSPPDRVYEQYF. CDR3 in DNA: TGTGCCAGCTCACCACCTGACAGAGTCTACGAGCAGTACTTC. The full variable domain, rest sourced from reference TRBV18 and TRBJ2-7, is NAGVMQNPRHLVRRRGQEARLRCSPMKGHSHVYWYRQLPEEGLKFMVYLQKENIIDESGMPKERFSAEFPKEGPSILRIQQVVRGDSAAYFCASSPPDRVYEQYFGPGTRLTVT.

The chain is built from TRBV28 and TRBJ2-1; 8 positions match TRBD1. Germline loops: CDR1 MDHEN, CDR2 SYDVKM. The CDR3 has 16 amino acids. J lost 5 bases, V lost 6 bases, and 12 bases had no gene match. The CDR3 here is CASSLRGTGVNNEQFF. CDR3 DNA: TGTGCCAGCAGCCTAAGGGGGACAGGTGTCAACAATGAGCAGTTCTTC.

The chain uses TRBV21-1 and TRBJ1-2; the table assigns TRBD1, which was not confirmed against the DNA. TRBV21-1 is a listed pseudogene. This CDR3 is built from 18 residues. The CDR3 DNA reads as TGTGCCAGCAGCAGAGGGTATCCAAGGGACAACATTAACTATGGCTACACCTTC. This codes for CASSRGYPRDNINYGYTF.

V and J are TRBV5-1 and TRBJ1-2, with D unclear. V was trimmed by 0 bases and J by 2 bases, leaving 11 bases between them. Germline V gene lookup returns CDR1 SGHRS and CDR2 YFSETQ. The CDR3 is made up of 15 amino acids. CDR3 protein: CASSLGETGNYGYTF. In DNA, the CDR3 is TGCGCCAGCAGCTTGGGGGAAACGGGGAACTATGGCTACACCTTC.

The chain combines TRBV4-1 with TRBJ2-1; 8 nucleotides agree with TRBD2. The CDR3 totals 16 residues. From germline, CDR1 is MGHRA and CDR2 YSYEKL. V lost 3 bases to trimming and J lost 5 bases; unmatched junction nucleotides: 9. For the CDR3, the DNA is TGCGCCAGCAGCCACCCATGGACGGGAGGGAACAATGAGCAGTTCTTC. Protein sequence: CASSHPWTGGNNEQFF.

V is TRBV5-6 and J is TRBJ1-5; D not resolved. V was shortened by 2 bases and J by 3 bases, with 3 bases between the two germline ends. In germline, CDR1 is SGHDT, CDR2 YYEEEE. The CDR3 is 12 residues long. The CDR3 region has the DNA TGTGCCAGCAGCTTATACAATCAGCCCCAGCATTTT. Amino acid sequence: CASSLYNQPQHF.

This sequence joins TRBV6-5 and TRBJ1-5, with 9 bases that match TRBD1. Per germline, CDR1 MNHEY and CDR2 SVGAGI. The J segment lost 4 bases and the V segment lost 8 bases, leaving 9 bases of the junction unmatched. This CDR3 contains 15 residues. Here the CDR3 reads CASETGTGTNQPQHF. The CDR3 DNA reads as TGTGCCAGCGAAACCGGGACAGGGACTAATCAGCCCCAGCATTTT.

The CDR3 nucleotides read TGCAGCGTTATCAGGGGGAACACCGGGGAGCTGTTTTTT. Encoded protein: CSVIRGNTGELFF. This chain links TRBV29-1 with TRBJ2-2; TRBD1 might be the D (6 bases). CDR1 is SQVTM and CDR2 is ANQGSEA in the germline V gene. This CDR3 is 13 amino acids long. V was shortened by 5 bases and J by 1 base, with 8 bases between the two germline ends.

This clone has more than one count but fewer than ten. The chain's CDR3 is CASSEGSSGLYYEQYF. Written as DNA, the CDR3 is TGTGCCAGCAGTGAAGGGTCTAGCGGTCTTTACTACGAGCAGTACTTC. The chain recombines TRBV2 with TRBJ2-7; 7 nucleotides line up with TRBD2. The germline CDR1 and CDR2 sequences are SNHLY and FYNNEI. Trimming removed 1 base from V and 3 bases from J; junction bases left unmatched: 9. The CDR3 covers 16 residues.

V usage is TRBV5-4 and J usage is TRBJ2-7; a weak D match, TRBD2 (6 bases). The V and J ends lost 4 bases and 0 bases respectively, with 17 bases between them. This CDR3 region has 16 residues. From germline, CDR1 is SGHNT and CDR2 YYREEE (reference sequence). CDR3 loop: CASSPGGGKSSYEQYF. The DNA of the CDR3 is TGTGCCAGCAGCCCTGGTGGAGGGAAGAGCTCCTACGAGCAGTACTTC.

The chain has TRBV6-5 and TRBJ1-1; 9 bases match TRBD1. V lost 5 bases to trimming and J lost 3 bases; unmatched junction nucleotides: 4. This CDR3 region has 14 residues. Germline V gene data show CDR1 as MNHEY and CDR2 as SVGAGI. CDR3 amino acids: CASSNTGGYTEAFF. In nucleotides, the CDR3 is TGTGCCAGCAGTAATACAGGGGGCTACACTGAAGCTTTCTTT.

The gene calls are TRBV18 and TRBJ2-1, with a possible D match to TRBD2 (6 bases). Germline CDR1 KGHSH, CDR2 LQKENI. The CDR3 totals 15 residues. V was shortened by 0 bases and J by 4 bases, with 10 bases between the two germline ends. The CDR3 DNA is TGTGCCAGCTCACCACCGCGGGAACTATACAATGAGCAGTTCTTC. Translating it yields CASSPPRELYNEQFF.

Only one count was recorded for this clone. The chain joins TRBV19 to TRBJ1-2; possibly TRBD1 for D (6 bases). The CDR3 loop spans 15 amino acids. In germline, CDR1 is LNHDA, CDR2 SQIVND (reference sequence). V lost 0 bases, J lost 4 bases, and 12 bases lay in between. As DNA, the CDR3 is TGTGCCAGTAGTATAGACGGGGGGCGAAGCTATGGCTACACCTTC. Translated: CASSIDGGRSYGYTF.

The chain links TRBV18 to TRBJ2-1; 14 bases agree with TRBD2. V shed 3 bases, J shed 8 bases, and the junction held 6 bases outside the gene matches. Germline CDR1 KGHSH, CDR2 LQKENI. CDR3 size: 16 residues. For the CDR3, the DNA is TGTGCCAGCTCACCGAAAGGACTAGCGGGAGGTCATGAGCAGTTCTTC. It translates to CASSPKGLAGGHEQFF. Together with reference TRBV18 and TRBJ2-1, the CDR3 gives the full variable domain: NAGVMQNPRHLVRRRGQEARLRCSPMKGHSHVYWYRQLPEEGLKFMVYLQKENIIDESGMPKERFSAEFPKEGPSILRIQQVVRGDSAAYFCASSPKGLAGGHEQFFGPGTRLTVL.